The entry that follows covers one TCR beta chain sequence. This clonotype showed up just a few times. Its binding antigen is unknown. Qualities for individual bases were not recorded, and no much larger clone is one base off. TCR cDNA was made using 5'RACE template switching, a step that added a universal primer site and unique molecular identifiers. Priming for cDNA synthesis came from both the TCR alpha and TCR beta constant segments. Library amplification used two PCR steps, and the second PCR step added sample barcodes and sequencing adapters. Sequencing of the libraries was done on either Illumina HiSeq 2500 (2x100 bp) or NovaSeq (2x150 bp). As for how the authors treated the data: Reads were demultiplexed and collapsed into UMI consensus sequences with MIGEC, and V(D)J alignment was performed with MiXCR. Clonotypes responding to the vaccine were identified with edgeR on replicate PBMC samples, with the criteria of FDR below 0.01 and a log2 fold change above 5 up to day 15. CD4 or CD8 identity was assigned to each bulk clonotype according to whether the clonotype was present at higher abundance in the sequenced CD4 repertoire or the sequenced CD8 repertoire. The public sequencing data were trimmed at Q25 with fastp and processed into clonotypes with MiXCR by TCRdb, which kept only in-frame beta chains. Entries that share a CDR3 protein sequence are merged under the most common genes and DNA. The V and J calls shown here were made by TCRdb, not taken from the authors' results. Counted in this sample were under 600,000 distinct CDR3 sequences; roughly 14% of them appeared once. The ten largest clones take up over 12% of the sample.

Taken with the paper, the label for treatment or condition translates to: live attenuated yellow fever vaccine strain. At each blood-draw timepoint, two biological replicates of bulk PBMCs were obtained. PBMCs were isolated from peripheral blood using a standard Ficoll-Paque protocol. TriZol was used to extract RNA from bulk PBMCs, from CD4 and CD8 fractions, and from dextramer-positive and dextramer-negative fractions. The entry originates in a study of T cells after yellow fever vaccination (dated by TCRdb to between 2017 and 2020). About the investigation overall: The SMART-Seq v4 Ultra Low Input RNA kit was used to prepare libraries from fractions with low cell numbers. To track T-cell clones before and after primary and booster YFV17D yellow fever vaccination, bulk TCR alpha and beta repertoires were sequenced longitudinally. Two healthy male donors, one aged 18 to 30 and one aged 30 to 40 years, made up the cohort. Blood was collected at multiple timepoints before and after primary and secondary immunization, and bulk PBMC replicates and cell subsets were isolated.

Overall study outcomes, separate from this receptor: After the booster, most of the clones that had expanded following primary vaccination were detected again (approximately 96% of CD4 and 85% to 90% of CD8), which suggests that memory was broadly maintained. A small fraction of clonotypes appeared in both the CD4 and CD8 compartments, likely as a result of convergent recombination. Computational filtering was needed because FACS-sorted repertoires could contain abundant contaminating clonotypes from the bulk population. Compared with the primary T-cell response, the secondary T-cell response was faster but weaker, reaching its peak on day 5 rather than on day 15. Because the study included only a couple of donors, the extent to which the findings can be generalized is limited.

The sample here was PBMCs, taken on the day of the yellow fever booster vaccination. This sequence was found in a man younger than 40 who received the YFV17D yellow fever vaccine.

The CDR3 reads as follows: CASSSDGLPRAYEQYF. In nucleotide form, the sequence is TGCGCCAGCAGCTCGGATGGACTGCCCAGGGCCTACGAGCAGTACTTC. This chain is built from TRBV5-1 and TRBJ2-7; the D segment may tentatively be TRBD1 or TRBD2, each giving 5 matched bases. Inclusive of the bounding cysteine and phenylalanine, the CDR3 is 16 residues long. Left in the record is the CDR3 DNA by itself, 48 bases read in frame from the first base. CDR1 SGHRS and CDR2 YFSETQ are derived from the germline V gene. Trimming costs V 3 bases and J 2 bases, and their ends lie 18 bases apart.